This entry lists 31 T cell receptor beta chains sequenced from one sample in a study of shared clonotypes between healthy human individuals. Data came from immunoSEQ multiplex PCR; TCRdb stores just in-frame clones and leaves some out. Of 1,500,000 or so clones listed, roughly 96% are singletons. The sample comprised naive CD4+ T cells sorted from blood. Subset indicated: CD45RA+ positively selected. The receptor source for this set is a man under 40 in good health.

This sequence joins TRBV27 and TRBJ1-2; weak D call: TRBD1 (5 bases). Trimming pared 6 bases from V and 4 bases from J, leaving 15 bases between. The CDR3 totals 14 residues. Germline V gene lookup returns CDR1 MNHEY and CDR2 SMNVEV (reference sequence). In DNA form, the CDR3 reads TGTGCCAGCAGCAAATACCCAGGGATCTATGGCTACACCTTC. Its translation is CASSKYPGIYGYTF.

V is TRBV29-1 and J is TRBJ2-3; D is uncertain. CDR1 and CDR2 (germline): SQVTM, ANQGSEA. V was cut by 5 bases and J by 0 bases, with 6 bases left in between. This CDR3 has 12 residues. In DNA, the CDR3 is TGCAGCGTTAACGAGAGCACAGATACGCAGTATTTT. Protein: CSVNESTDTQYF.

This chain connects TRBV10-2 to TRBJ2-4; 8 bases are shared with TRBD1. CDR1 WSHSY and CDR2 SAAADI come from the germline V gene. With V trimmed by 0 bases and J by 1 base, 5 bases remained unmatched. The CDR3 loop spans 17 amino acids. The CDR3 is CASSESTGAGAKNIQYF. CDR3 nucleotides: TGCGCCAGCAGTGAGTCGACAGGGGCCGGGGCCAAAAACATTCAGTACTTC.

Here the CDR3 reads CASSVGLAGNTIYF. CDR3 nucleotides: TGTGCCAGCAGCGTAGGTCTTGCTGGAAACACCATATATTTT. The V call is TRBV9, the J call TRBJ1-3, with D unresolved. Germline V gene lookup returns CDR1 SGDLS and CDR2 YYNGEE. The V end lost 0 bases, the J end lost 2 bases, and 6 bases lay between the germline ends. The CDR3 totals 14 residues.

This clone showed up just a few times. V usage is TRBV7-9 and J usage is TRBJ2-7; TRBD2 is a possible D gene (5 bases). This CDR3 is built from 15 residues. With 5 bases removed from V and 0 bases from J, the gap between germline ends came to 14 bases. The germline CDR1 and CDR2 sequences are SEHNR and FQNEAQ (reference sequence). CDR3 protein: CASSPSHKSSYEQYF. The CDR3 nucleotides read TGTGCCAGCAGCCCTAGCCACAAGAGCTCCTACGAGCAGTACTTC.

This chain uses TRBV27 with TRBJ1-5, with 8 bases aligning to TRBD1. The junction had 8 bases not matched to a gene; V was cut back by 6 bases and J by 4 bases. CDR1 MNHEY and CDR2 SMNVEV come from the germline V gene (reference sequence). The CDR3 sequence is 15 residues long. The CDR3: CASSYDRGGNQPQHF. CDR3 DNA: TGTGCCAGCAGCTATGACAGGGGTGGGAATCAGCCCCAGCATTTT.

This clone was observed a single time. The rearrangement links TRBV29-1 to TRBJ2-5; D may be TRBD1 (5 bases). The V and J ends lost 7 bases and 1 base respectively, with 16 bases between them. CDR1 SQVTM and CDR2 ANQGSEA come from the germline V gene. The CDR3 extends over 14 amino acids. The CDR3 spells CSGAYRSSQETQYF. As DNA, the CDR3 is TGCAGCGGGGCGTACAGGTCATCCCAAGAGACCCAGTACTTC.

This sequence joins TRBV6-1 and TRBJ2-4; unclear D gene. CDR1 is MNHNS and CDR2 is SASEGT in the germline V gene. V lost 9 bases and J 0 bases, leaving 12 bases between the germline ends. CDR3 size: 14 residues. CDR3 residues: CASNPPVAKNIQYF. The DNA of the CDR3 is TGTGCCAGTAACCCTCCGGTAGCCAAAAACATTCAGTACTTC.

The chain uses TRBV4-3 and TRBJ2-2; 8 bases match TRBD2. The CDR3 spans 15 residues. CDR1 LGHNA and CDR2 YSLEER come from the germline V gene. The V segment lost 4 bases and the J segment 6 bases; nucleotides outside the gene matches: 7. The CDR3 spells CASSLGLASAGELFF. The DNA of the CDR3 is TGCGCCAGCAGCCTTGGACTAGCCAGCGCCGGGGAGCTGTTTTTT.

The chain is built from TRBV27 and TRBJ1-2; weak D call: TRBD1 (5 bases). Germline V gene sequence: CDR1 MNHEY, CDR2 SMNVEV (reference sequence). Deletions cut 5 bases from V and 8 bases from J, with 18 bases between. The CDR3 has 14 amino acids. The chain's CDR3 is CASSGRGHADGYTF. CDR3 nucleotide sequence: TGTGCCAGCAGTGGACGGGGCCACGCGGACGGCTACACCTTC.

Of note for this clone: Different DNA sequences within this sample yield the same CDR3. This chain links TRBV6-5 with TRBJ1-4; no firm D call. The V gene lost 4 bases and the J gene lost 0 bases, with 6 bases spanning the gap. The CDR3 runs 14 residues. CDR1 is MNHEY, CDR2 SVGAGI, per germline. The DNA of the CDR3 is TGTGCCAGCAGTTCCACTGCAACTAATGAAAAACTGTTTTTT. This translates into CASSSTATNEKLFF.

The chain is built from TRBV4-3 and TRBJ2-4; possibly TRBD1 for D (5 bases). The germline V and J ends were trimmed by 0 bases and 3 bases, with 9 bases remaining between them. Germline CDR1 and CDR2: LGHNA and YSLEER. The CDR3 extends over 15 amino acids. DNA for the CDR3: TGCGCCAGCAGCCAAGACAGGGTAGACAAAAACATTCAGTACTTC. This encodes CASSQDRVDKNIQYF.

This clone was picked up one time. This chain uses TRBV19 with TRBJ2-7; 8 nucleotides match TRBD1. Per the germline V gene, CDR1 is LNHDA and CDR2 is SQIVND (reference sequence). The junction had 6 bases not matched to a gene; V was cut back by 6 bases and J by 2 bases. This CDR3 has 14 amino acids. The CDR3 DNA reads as TGTGCCAGTAGCAGACAGGGGTTCCCCTACGAGCAGTACTTC. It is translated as CASSRQGFPYEQYF.

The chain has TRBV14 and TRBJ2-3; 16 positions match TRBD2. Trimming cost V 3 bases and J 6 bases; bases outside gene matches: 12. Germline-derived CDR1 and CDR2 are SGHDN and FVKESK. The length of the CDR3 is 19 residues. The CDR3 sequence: CASSQGLAGGPTLIDTQYF. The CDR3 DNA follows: TGTGCCAGCAGCCAGGGACTAGCGGGAGGGCCTACTCTGATTGATACGCAGTATTTT.

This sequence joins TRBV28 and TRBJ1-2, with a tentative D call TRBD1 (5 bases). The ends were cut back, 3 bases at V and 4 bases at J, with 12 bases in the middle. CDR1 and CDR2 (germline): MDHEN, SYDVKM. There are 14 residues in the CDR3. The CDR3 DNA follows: TGTGCCAGCAGTTTTATGGGGGGACCCTATGGCTACACCTTC. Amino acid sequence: CASSFMGGPYGYTF.

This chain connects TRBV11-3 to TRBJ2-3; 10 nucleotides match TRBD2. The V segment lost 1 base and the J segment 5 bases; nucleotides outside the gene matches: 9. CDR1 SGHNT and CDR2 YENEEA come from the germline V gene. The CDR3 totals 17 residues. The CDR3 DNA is TGTGCCAGCAGCTTAGGACGCGAGCGGGAGGGAGGAGATACGCAGTATTTT. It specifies CASSLGREREGGDTQYF.

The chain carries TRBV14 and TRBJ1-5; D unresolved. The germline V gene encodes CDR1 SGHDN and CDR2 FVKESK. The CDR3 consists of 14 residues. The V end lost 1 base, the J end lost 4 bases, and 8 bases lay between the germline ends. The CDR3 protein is CASSQGTVNQPQHF. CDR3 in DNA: TGTGCCAGCAGCCAAGGTACGGTAAATCAGCCCCAGCATTTT.

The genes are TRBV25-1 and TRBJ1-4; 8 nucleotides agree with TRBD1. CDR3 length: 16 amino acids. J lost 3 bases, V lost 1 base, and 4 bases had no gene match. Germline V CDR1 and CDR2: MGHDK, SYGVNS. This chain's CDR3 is CASSESGGTPNEKLFF. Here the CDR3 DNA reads TGTGCCAGCAGTGAATCAGGGGGCACCCCTAATGAAAAACTGTTTTTT.

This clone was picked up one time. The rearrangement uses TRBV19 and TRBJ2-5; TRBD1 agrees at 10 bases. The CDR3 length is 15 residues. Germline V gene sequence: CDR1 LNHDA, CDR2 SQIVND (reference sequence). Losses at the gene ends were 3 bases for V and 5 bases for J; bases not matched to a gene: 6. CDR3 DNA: TGTGCCAGTAGTATTGGACAGGGGGGCCTGGAGACCCAGTACTTC. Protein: CASSIGQGGLETQYF.

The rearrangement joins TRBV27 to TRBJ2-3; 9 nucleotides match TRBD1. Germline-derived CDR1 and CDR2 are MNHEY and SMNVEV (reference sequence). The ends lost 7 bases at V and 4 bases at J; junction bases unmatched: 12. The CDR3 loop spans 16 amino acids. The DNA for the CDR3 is TGTGCCAGCAAGGGGTTCACAGGGGGCATCCCAGATACGCAGTATTTT. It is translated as CASKGFTGGIPDTQYF.

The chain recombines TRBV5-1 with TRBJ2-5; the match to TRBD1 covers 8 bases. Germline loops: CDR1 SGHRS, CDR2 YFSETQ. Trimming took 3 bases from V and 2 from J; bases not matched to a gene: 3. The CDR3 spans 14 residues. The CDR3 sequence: CASSSRQGQETQYF. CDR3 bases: TGCGCCAGCAGCTCCCGACAGGGGCAAGAGACCCAGTACTTC.

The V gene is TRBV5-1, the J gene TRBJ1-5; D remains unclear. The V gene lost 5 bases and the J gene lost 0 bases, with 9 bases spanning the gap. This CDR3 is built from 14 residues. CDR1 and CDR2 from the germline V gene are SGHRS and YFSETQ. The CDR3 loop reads CASRTGDSNQPQHF. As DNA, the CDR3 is TGCGCCAGCAGAACCGGGGATAGCAATCAGCCCCAGCATTTT.

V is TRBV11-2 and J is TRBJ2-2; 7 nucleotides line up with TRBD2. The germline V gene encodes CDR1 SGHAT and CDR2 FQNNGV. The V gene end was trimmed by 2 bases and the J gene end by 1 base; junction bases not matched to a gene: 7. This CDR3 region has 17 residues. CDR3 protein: CASSLTLAAKNTGELFF. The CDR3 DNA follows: TGTGCCAGCAGCTTAACCCTAGCGGCTAAGAACACCGGGGAGCTGTTTTTT.

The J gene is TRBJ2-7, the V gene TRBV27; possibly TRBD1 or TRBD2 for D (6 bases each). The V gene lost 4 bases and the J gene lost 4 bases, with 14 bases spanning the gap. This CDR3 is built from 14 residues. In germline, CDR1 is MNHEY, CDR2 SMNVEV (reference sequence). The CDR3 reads CASSSHGGQYEQYF. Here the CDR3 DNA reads TGTGCCAGCAGTTCCCATGGGGGGCAATACGAGCAGTACTTC.

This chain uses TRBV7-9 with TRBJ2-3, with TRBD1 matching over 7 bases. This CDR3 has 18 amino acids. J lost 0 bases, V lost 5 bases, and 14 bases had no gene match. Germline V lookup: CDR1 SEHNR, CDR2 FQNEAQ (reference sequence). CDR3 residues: CASSQRQGSSSSTDTQYF. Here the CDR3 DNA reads TGTGCCAGCAGCCAAAGACAGGGCTCTTCCTCTAGCACAGATACGCAGTATTTT.

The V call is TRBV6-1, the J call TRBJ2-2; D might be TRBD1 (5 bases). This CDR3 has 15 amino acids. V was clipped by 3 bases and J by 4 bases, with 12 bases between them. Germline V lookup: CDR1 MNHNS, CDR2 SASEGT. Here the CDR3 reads CASSEQGRGTGELFF. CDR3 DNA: TGTGCCAGCAGTGAGCAGGGCAGAGGCACCGGGGAGCTGTTTTTT.

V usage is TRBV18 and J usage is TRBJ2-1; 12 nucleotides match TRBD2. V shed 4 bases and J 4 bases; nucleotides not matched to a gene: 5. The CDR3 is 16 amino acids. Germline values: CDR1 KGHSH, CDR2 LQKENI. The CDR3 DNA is TGTGCCAGCTCACGGGGACTAGCGGGTGTGTACAATGAGCAGTTCTTC. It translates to CASSRGLAGVYNEQFF.

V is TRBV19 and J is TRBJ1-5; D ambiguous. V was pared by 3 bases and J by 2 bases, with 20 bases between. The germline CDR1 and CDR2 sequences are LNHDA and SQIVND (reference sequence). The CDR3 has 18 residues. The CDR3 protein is CASSIPGGLGRGNQPQHF. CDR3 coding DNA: TGTGCCAGTAGTATCCCAGGTGGGTTGGGTCGGGGCAATCAGCCCCAGCATTTT. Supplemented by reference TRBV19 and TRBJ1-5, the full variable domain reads DGGITQSPKYLFRKEGQNVTLSCEQNLNHDAMYWYRQDPGQGLRLIYYSQIVNDFQKGDIAEGYSVSREKKESFPLTVTSAQKNPTAFYLCASSIPGGLGRGNQPQHFGDGTRLSIL.

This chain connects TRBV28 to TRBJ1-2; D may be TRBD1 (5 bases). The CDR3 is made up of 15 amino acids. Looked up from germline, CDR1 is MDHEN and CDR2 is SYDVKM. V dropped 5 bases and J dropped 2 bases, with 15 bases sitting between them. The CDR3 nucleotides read TGTGCCAGCAGTGCCCGGGGGGGATGGAACTATGGCTACACCTTC. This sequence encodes CASSARGGWNYGYTF.

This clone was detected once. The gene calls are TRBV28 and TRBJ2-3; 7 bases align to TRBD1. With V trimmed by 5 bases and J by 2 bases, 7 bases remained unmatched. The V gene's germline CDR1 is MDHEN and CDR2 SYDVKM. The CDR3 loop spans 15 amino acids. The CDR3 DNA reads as TGTGCCAGCAGTGTAATCAGGGGGAACACAGATACGCAGTATTTT. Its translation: CASSVIRGNTDTQYF.

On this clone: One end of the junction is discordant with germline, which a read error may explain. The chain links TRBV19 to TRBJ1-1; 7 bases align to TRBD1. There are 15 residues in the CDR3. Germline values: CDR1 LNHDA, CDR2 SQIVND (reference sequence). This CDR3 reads CASSPRQGLNPEAFF. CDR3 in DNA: TGTGCCAGTAGTCCTCGACAGGGTTTGAACCCTGAAGCTTTCTTT.